The entry below gives a single T cell receptor beta chain sequence along with its context. The sample originates from a study of blood T cell repertoires in COVID-19. In the study overall: COVID-19 samples collected from the United States, Italy and Spain covered acute and convalescent phases.

In the original analysis: The assay estimated nucleated cells by amplifying reference gene primers. Produced via immunoSEQ multiplex PCR; TCRdb's table is partial and in-frame only. That table is the source of V, J and clone size, and D and trimming were worked out from the DNA. Here the sample spans some 370,000 clones, around 89% being singletons. The V gene end was trimmed by 2 bases and the J gene end by 4 bases; junction bases not matched to a gene: 4. Per germline, CDR1 SGHAT and CDR2 FQDESV (reference sequence). The CDR3 totals 15 residues. What was sequenced was peripheral blood. This chain joins TRBV11-1 and TRBJ2-1, with TRBD2 matching 8 bases. This sequence originates from a man in his forties with acute or convalescent COVID-19. CDR3: CASSLFGGGYNEQFF. DNA of the CDR3: TGTGCCAGCAGCTTATTCGGGGGGGGTTACAATGAGCAGTTCTTC.